The rows below give T cell receptor beta chains drawn from one sample of a study of blood T cells in healthy people across ages. TCRdb re-called the 5' RACE reads through MiXCR, storing one row per CDR3 protein. The sample carries around 990,000 distinct CDR3 sequences, approximately 38% recorded once. Sample: blood. The receptors originated from a man between 18 and 35 years old in good health. CDR3s include the opening cysteine and the closing phenylalanine or tryptophan. The order of the fields is clone size, V gene, J gene, D gene, CDR3 DNA, CDR3 protein. D genes are given only for firm matches. Size tells how often a clone was seen (once, few, many) or the class of an expanded clone, and some rows leave it out.

NA	TRBV20-1	TRBJ1-5	TRBD1	TGCAGTGCCATATCGGACAGGGGAGAGTCGGAGCCCCAGCATTTT	CSAISDRGESEPQHF
NA	TRBV20-1	TRBJ2-5	NA	TGCAGTGCTCCCGGTCGTTTGAGGGGAGAGACCCAGTACTTC	CSAPGRLRGETQYF
few	TRBV20-1	TRBJ2-1	TRBD2	TGCAGTGCCTCTTGGACTAGCGGTAGCTCCTACAATGAGCAGTTCTTC	CSASWTSGSSYNEQFF
NA	TRBV3-1	TRBJ1-2	TRBD1	TGTGCCAGCAGCCGTAGGACAGGGGCCTTCGGCTATGGCTACACCTTC	CASSRRTGAFGYGYTF
NA	TRBV6-5	TRBJ1-2	NA	TGTGCCAGCAGTTACGGTGTGGGGGCAAATGGCTACACCTTC	CASSYGVGANGYTF
NA	TRBV3-1	TRBJ1-2	NA	TGTGCCAGCAGCCAGGGTTTGGCTGGCTACACCTTC	CASSQGLAGYTF
few	TRBV5-1	TRBJ1-2	NA	TGCGCCAGCAGCTTGAGGGGAGAAAGAGGCTTGGAGTATGGCTACACCTTC	CASSLRGERGLEYGYTF
NA	TRBV20-1	TRBJ2-1	NA	TGCAGTGCTAGTACTAGTCGTCACAATGAGCAGTTCTTC	CSASTSRHNEQFF
many	TRBV7-2	TRBJ2-1	NA	TGTGCCAGCAGTTTTGGTAGTGGGGTCGCCTACAATGAGCAGTTCTTC	CASSFGSGVAYNEQFF
few	TRBV6-5	TRBJ2-3	NA	TGTGCCAGCAGCCTTTCGCGCCGTTCTAGCACAGATACGCAGTATTTT	CASSLSRRSSTDTQYF
few	TRBV30	TRBJ1-6	NA	TGTGCCTTCCCGCGGGATTCACCCCTCCACTTT	CAFPRDSPLHF
NA	TRBV6-6	TRBJ2-7	TRBD2	TGTGCCAGCACGGGGGGGCCCCTCTCCTACGAGCAGTACTTC	CASTGGPLSYEQYF
few	TRBV10-3	TRBJ2-1	NA	TGTGCCATCAGTGAATCAGGGGGGGCTATCAATGAGCAGTTCTTC	CAISESGGAINEQFF
NA	TRBV27	TRBJ2-2	TRBD1	TGTGCCAGCAGTCCCTACAGGGGGTCGGGCGGGGAGCTGTTTTTT	CASSPYRGSGGELFF
NA	TRBV20-1	TRBJ2-4	TRBD2	TGCAGTGTTATGACTAGCGGGGCCCAGGAGCAGTACTTC	CSVMTSGAQEQYF
NA	TRBV27	TRBJ1-5	NA	TGTGCCAGCAGTCCCCATGGGCAGCCCCAGCATTTT	CASSPHGQPQHF
NA	TRBV12-3/TRBV12-4	TRBJ1-1	NA	TGTGCCAGCAGTTTGAAGGCGAGTACTGAAGCTTTCTTT	CASSLKASTEAFF
many	TRBV29-1	TRBJ2-7	NA	TGCAGCGTTGAAGGCCCGAACGAGCAGTACTTC	CSVEGPNEQYF
once	TRBV6-2/TRBV6-3	TRBJ2-2	TRBD1	TGTGCCAGCAGGCGGACAGGATCGTCCGGGGAGCTGTTTTTT	CASRRTGSSGELFF
NA	TRBV11-2	TRBJ2-1	NA	TGTGCCAGCAGCCCCCGAGACCCAGGGAATGAGCAGTTCTTC	CASSPRDPGNEQFF
many	TRBV6-2/TRBV6-3	TRBJ1-1	NA	TGTGCCAGCAGCTCTGAGGGGGGCACTGAAGCTTTCTTT	CASSSEGGTEAFF
few	TRBV29-1	TRBJ2-3	NA	TGCAGCGTTAGAGGGGTCTTCACAGATACGCAGTATTTT	CSVRGVFTDTQYF
few	TRBV5-1	TRBJ1-5	TRBD1	TGCGCCAGCAGCTTGACAGGGGCACCCAATCAGCCCCAGCATTTT	CASSLTGAPNQPQHF
NA	TRBV20-1	TRBJ1-6	NA	TGCAGTGCTCCTCTGGAAGAGGGCTCCTATAATTCACCCCTCCACTTT	CSAPLEEGSYNSPLHF
few	TRBV4-1	TRBJ1-4	NA	TGCGCCAGCAGGTCCACAGGAAATGAAAAACTGTTTTTT	CASRSTGNEKLFF
NA	TRBV12-3/TRBV12-4	TRBJ1-6	TRBD1	TGTGCCAGCAGTTTCGGGACAGGTCAAAATTCACCCCTCCACTTT	CASSFGTGQNSPLHF
NA	TRBV9	TRBJ1-3	NA	TGTGCCAGCAGCGTCTCGGCCGGGAACTCTGGAAACACCATATATTTT	CASSVSAGNSGNTIYF
NA	TRBV10-3	TRBJ2-3	NA	TGTACCATCAGTGAGGGGGACCTCCGCACAGATACGCAGTATTTT	CTISEGDLRTDTQYF
NA	TRBV3-1	TRBJ1-1	NA	TGTGCCAGCAGCCAAGTCGGGGGCCCCGGGACTTTCTTT	CASSQVGGPGTFF
few	TRBV2	TRBJ1-2	TRBD1	TGTGCCAGCAGTGCACATCGGGACAGGGTCGGGAACTATGGCTACACCTTC	CASSAHRDRVGNYGYTF
NA	TRBV27	TRBJ1-1	NA	TGTGCCAGCAGTCTTAAAGAGGGGGTGACTGAAGCTTTCTTT	CASSLKEGVTEAFF
NA	TRBV10-3	TRBJ2-5	NA	TGTGCCATCAGTGACGAGGTCCAAGAGACCCAGTACTTC	CAISDEVQETQYF
NA	TRBV5-1	TRBJ2-7	NA	TGCGCCAGCAGCTTGGAGGGATTCGCCTACGAGCAGTACTTC	CASSLEGFAYEQYF
many	TRBV20-1	TRBJ2-3	TRBD2	TGCAGTGCTAGCGGACTAGCGGGGGGCCAGACGTTCACAGATACGCAGTATTTT	CSASGLAGGQTFTDTQYF
NA	TRBV4-3	TRBJ1-1	NA	TGCGCCAGCAGCCAAGCGGGCCAGGAGGCCACTGAAGCTTTCTTT	CASSQAGQEATEAFF
NA	TRBV6-2/TRBV6-3	TRBJ2-7	NA	TGTGCCAGCAGCCAACCGACTCCTACCTACGAGCAGTACTTC	CASSQPTPTYEQYF
NA	TRBV20-1	TRBJ2-7	TRBD2	TGCAGTGCTAGAGCGGCTAGCGGGGGCTCCTACGAGCAGTACTTC	CSARAASGGSYEQYF
few	TRBV20-1	TRBJ2-3	NA	TGCAGTGCTAGTGGCCAAGAGAAGGCAGATACGCAGTATTTT	CSASGQEKADTQYF
few	TRBV4-3	TRBJ1-1	NA	TGCGCCAGCAGCCAAGATGTGTTGGGGGAAACGAACACTGAAGCTTTCTTT	CASSQDVLGETNTEAFF
once	TRBV10-3	TRBJ1-1	NA	TGTGCCATCAGGGGTGGGGCGGAGAACACTGAAGTTTTCTTT	CAIRGGAENTEVFF
NA	TRBV20-1	TRBJ2-1	NA	TGCAGTGCCCTCCGGAAAGGGTCCCGCAGTGAGCAGTTCTTC	CSALRKGSRSEQFF
NA	TRBV4-3	TRBJ2-1	NA	TGCGCCAGCAGCCACTCCCCCGCTTCGGGGGCCGAGCAGTTCTTC	CASSHSPASGAEQFF
NA	TRBV3-1	TRBJ1-2	TRBD1	TGTGCCAGCAGCCAAGAAGGGACAGACTCTCATGGCTACACCTTC	CASSQEGTDSHGYTF
NA	TRBV10-3	TRBJ1-1	NA	TGTGCCATCAGCGCTGGACAGTCGAACACTGAAGCTTTCTTT	CAISAGQSNTEAFF
NA	TRBV4-3	TRBJ2-3	TRBD2	TGCGCCAGCAGCCAAGGCCGATCTAGCGGAAGCACAGATACGCAGTATTTT	CASSQGRSSGSTDTQYF
NA	TRBV5-4	TRBJ1-1	TRBD1	TGTGCCAGCAGCCCAGAAACAGGGGATGGCACTAAAGCTTTCTTT	CASSPETGDGTKAFF
NA	TRBV10-3	TRBJ2-1	NA	TGTGCCACCGCTTTTGGGGGCACGGATGAGCAGTTCTTC	CATAFGGTDEQFF
NA	TRBV4-2	TRBJ2-1	TRBD1	TGTGCCAGCAGCCGAAACAGGGGGCAGACCTACAATGAGCAGTTCTTC	CASSRNRGQTYNEQFF
NA	TRBV28	TRBJ1-1	NA	TGTGCCAGCAGCCCCGTTAGAAATGAAGCTTTCTTT	CASSPVRNEAFF
NA	TRBV2	TRBJ2-5	TRBD1	TGTGCCAGCAATACAGGGGTAGGGGAGCAGTACTTC	CASNTGVGEQYF
few	TRBV4-1	TRBJ1-1	NA	TGCGCCAGCAGCCAAGAAGACAGAACAAACACTGAAGCTTTCTTT	CASSQEDRTNTEAFF
NA	TRBV28	TRBJ2-7	NA	TGTGCCAGCAGTTTAAGTTCTCCCCCCGGAGAGCAGTACTTC	CASSLSSPPGEQYF
few	TRBV6-2/TRBV6-3	TRBJ1-6	NA	TGTGCCAGCAGTTACAGCCGGGCGACAAGCTCCTATAATTCACCCCTCCACTTT	CASSYSRATSSYNSPLHF
NA	TRBV12-3/TRBV12-4	TRBJ1-5	NA	TGTGCCAGCCGCCCCCAAAGCGGACACGGTGGTCCCCAGCATTTT	CASRPQSGHGGPQHF
NA	TRBV27	TRBJ1-4	NA	TGTGCCAGAGACCGATCAGGGTCCCTTGAACTCCCAACTAATGAAAAACTGTTTTTT	CARDRSGSLELPTNEKLFF
once	TRBV20-1	TRBJ2-5	NA	TGCAGTGCCGACAGCGGCTTGTACGATGAGCAGTACTTC	CSADSGLYDEQYF
NA	TRBV28	TRBJ1-2	TRBD1	TGTGCCAGCAGTTTGACAGGGGGTTCTTATGGCTACACCTTC	CASSLTGGSYGYTF
few	TRBV6-2/TRBV6-3	TRBJ1-1	NA	TGTGCCAGCAGTAGGGACGGGATCCAAGCTTTCTTT	CASSRDGIQAFF
NA	TRBV20-1	TRBJ2-3	TRBD2	TGCAGTGCCGGAACGACTAGCGGGAGAAGCACAGATACGCAGTATTTT	CSAGTTSGRSTDTQYF
NA	TRBV27	TRBJ2-1	TRBD2	TGTGCCAGCAGTTTATCGCGGGGGGAGTCCTACAATGAGCAGTTCTTC	CASSLSRGESYNEQFF